This TCR beta chain was observed in a study of T cell responses to AZD1222 COVID-19 vaccine. The CDR3 is made up of 13 amino acids. Trimming shortened V by 6 bases and J by 1 base, and 9 bases separated the two germline ends. Germline lookup yields CDR1 PRHDT and CDR2 FYEKMQ (reference sequence). Profiling relied on immunoSEQ multiplex PCR, and the TCRdb table lists in-frame clones only, not all of them. This sample has 150,000 or so clones, with around 93% found just once. The J gene is TRBJ1-1, the V gene TRBV13, with TRBD1 as a possible D gene (5 bases). The sample was peripheral blood, taken on day 0 of AZD1222 vaccination. The receptor's source is an adult in good health. The chain's CDR3 is CASRLQANTEAFF. The CDR3 DNA reads as TGTGCCAGCAGACTACAGGCGAACACTGAAGCTTTCTTT.